These 21 T cell receptor beta chains were all obtained from the same sample, sequenced in a study of T cells after yellow fever vaccination. MiXCR was run by TCRdb on the 5' RACE reads, yielding one entry per CDR3 protein. The sample shows 160,000 or so distinct CDR3 sequences, approximately 6.7% of them seen only once. The sequenced sample was CD4+ T cells sorted from PBMCs, obtained roughly 5 days after the first yellow fever vaccination. The receptors derive from a man aged 18 to 30 who received the YFV17D yellow fever vaccine.

Comment on this clonotype: A single base separates this from a much larger clone, so it may be a read error. The chain recombines TRBV20-1 with TRBJ2-3, with D perhaps TRBD1 or TRBD2 (5 bases each). Germline-derived CDR1 and CDR2 are DFQATT and SNEGSKA (reference sequence). CDR3 length equals 14 residues. The germline V and J ends were trimmed by 6 bases and 2 bases, with 15 bases remaining between them. The CDR3 nucleotides are TGCAGTGCCCGAGAGGGACCTATCACAGATACGCAGTATTTT. Protein: CSAREGPITDTQYF.

The rearrangement links TRBV12-3 or TRBV12-4 to TRBJ1-6; D not resolved. The CDR3 runs to 17 residues. V lost 3 bases to trimming and J lost 0 bases, with 12 bases between them. The CDR3 is CASSFNSVSSYNSPLHF. DNA for the CDR3: TGTGCCAGCAGTTTTAACTCGGTGAGCTCCTATAATTCACCCCTCCACTTT.

This clonotype has at least ten counts. J is TRBJ1-1 and V is TRBV7-2; tentatively, D is TRBD1 (5 bases). V gave up 3 bases and J gave up 3 bases, with 14 bases separating them. The CDR3 totals 15 residues. The germline CDR1 and CDR2 sequences are SGHTA and FQGNSA. Here the CDR3 DNA reads TGTGCCAGCAGCTTTACAGGAGTCGCTGACACTGAAGCTTTCTTT. Translated: CASSFTGVADTEAFF.

There are many counts of this clonotype. The V call is TRBV7-2, the J call TRBJ2-3; no reliable D call. V lost 6 bases, J lost 5 bases, and 9 bases lay in between. Germline V gene sequence: CDR1 SGHTA, CDR2 FQGNSA. CDR3 size: 12 residues. The CDR3 nucleotides read TGTGCCAGCAGATTAACGGGAGATACGCAGTATTTT. Protein sequence: CASRLTGDTQYF.

This clonotype was observed a few times. This chain connects TRBV7-2 to TRBJ1-1, with D perhaps matching TRBD1 (6 bases). Germline lookup yields CDR1 SGHTA and CDR2 FQGNSA. The CDR3 is made up of 14 amino acids. The ends were cut back, 0 bases at V and 5 bases at J, with 10 bases in the middle. In DNA, the CDR3 is TGTGCCAGCAGCTTAGCGACAGGAGGGACTGAAGCTTTCTTT. This encodes CASSLATGGTEAFF. Supplemented by reference TRBV7-2 and TRBJ1-1, the full variable domain reads GAGVSQSPSNKVTEKGKDVELRCDPISGHTALYWYRQSLGQGLEFLIYFQGNSAPDKSGLPSDRFSAERTGGSVSTLTIQRTQQEDSAVYLCASSLATGGTEAFFGQGTRLTVV.

This clonotype was observed many times. CDR3 protein: CASSGTGATGELFF. CDR3 bases: TGCGCCAGCAGCGGGACAGGGGCCACCGGGGAGCTGTTTTTT. The V gene is TRBV5-1, the J gene TRBJ2-2, with 10 bases lining up with TRBD1. Germline V gene sequence: CDR1 SGHRS, CDR2 YFSETQ. This CDR3 has 14 residues. With 4 bases clipped from V and 4 bases from J, the junction kept 1 base outside the gene matches.

This clonotype was counted ten times or more. The rearrangement uses TRBV6-2 or TRBV6-3 and TRBJ1-1; tentative D call: TRBD1 (6 bases). Germline V gene lookup returns CDR1 MNHEY and CDR2 SVGEGT. Trimming stripped 8 bases from V and 0 bases from J, with 19 bases between. The length of the CDR3 is 16 residues. The CDR3 sequence: CASSGIGGGVNTEAFF. CDR3 coding DNA: TGTGCCAGCTCAGGTATCGGGGGCGGAGTGAACACTGAAGCTTTCTTT.

The chain uses TRBV5-1 and TRBJ2-2, with D maybe TRBD1 (6 bases). V lost 1 base to trimming and J lost 0 bases, with 10 bases between them. The CDR3 covers 16 residues. Germline CDR1 is SGHRS and CDR2 is YFSETQ. This CDR3 is CASSLSGAPNTGELFF. The DNA of the CDR3 is TGCGCCAGCAGCTTGTCAGGGGCCCCGAACACCGGGGAGCTGTTTTTT.

The chain joins TRBV5-8 to TRBJ2-6, with D perhaps given as TRBD1 or TRBD2 (5 bases each). Germline V gives CDR1 SGHTS, CDR2 YDEGEE. The germline V and J ends were trimmed by 5 bases and 1 base, with 16 bases remaining between them. The CDR3 totals 17 residues. This CDR3 is CASSPGPGLSGANVLTF. The CDR3 DNA reads as TGTGCCAGCAGTCCGGGACCGGGGTTGTCTGGGGCCAACGTCCTGACTTTC.

About this clonotype itself: It may be a read error: a sequence one base away is much more abundant. The J gene is TRBJ1-2, the V gene TRBV9; D is undetermined. CDR3 length: 12 amino acids. Germline V gene data show CDR1 as SGDLS and CDR2 as YYNGEE. CDR3 nucleotides: TGTGCCAGCATCGTAAGCTCCTATGGCTACACCTTC. Amino acids: CASIVSSYGYTF.

This clonotype was seen many times. V gene TRBV12-3 or TRBV12-4 combines with J gene TRBJ2-2, with a possible D match to TRBD2 (6 bases). Trimming shortened V by 9 bases and J by 0 bases, and 11 bases separated the two germline ends. This CDR3 contains 14 residues. CDR3 amino acids: CASKGLTNTGELFF. The DNA for the CDR3 is TGTGCCAGTAAGGGACTCACGAACACCGGGGAGCTGTTTTTT.

This clonotype was found a few times. The chain is built from TRBV5-1 and TRBJ2-5; 7 positions match TRBD1. The CDR3 runs to 14 residues. The J segment lost 6 bases and the V segment lost 7 bases, leaving 12 bases of the junction unmatched. CDR1 is SGHRS and CDR2 is YFSETQ in the germline V gene. The CDR3 DNA reads TGCGCCAGCCTGGACCGTAACAGGGGAAAGACCCAGTACTTC. This translates into CASLDRNRGKTQYF.

V and J are TRBV20-1 and TRBJ2-3; D remains ambiguous. The CDR3 consists of 14 residues. V was cut by 5 bases and J by 1 base, with 13 bases left in between. Germline V gene lookup returns CDR1 DFQATT and CDR2 SNEGSKA (reference sequence). The CDR3 nucleotides are TGCAGTGCTGCCTATGGTCGGGGCACAGATACGCAGTATTTT. It encodes CSAAYGRGTDTQYF.

This clonotype was counted a few times. J is TRBJ2-6 and V is TRBV14; D not certain. CDR3 size: 16 residues. Trimming cost V 1 base and J 2 bases, with 9 bases left between them. Germline loops: CDR1 SGHDN, CDR2 FVKESK. CDR3 nucleotides: TGTGCCAGCAGCCAAGGCATAATGACTGGGGCCAACGTCCTGACTTTC. Translation gives CASSQGIMTGANVLTF.

About this clonotype: A much larger clone is a single base away; this may be a read error. The chain links TRBV5-1 to TRBJ2-5; D is possibly TRBD1 (7 bases). The germline V gene has CDR1 SGHRS and CDR2 YFSETQ. The CDR3 sequence is 15 residues long. CDR3 in DNA: TGCTCCAGCAGCCCAACGAACAGGGGAGGTGAGACCCAGTACTTC. It encodes CSSSPTNRGGETQYF.

This clonotype was counted at least ten times. This chain connects TRBV7-9 to TRBJ2-3; TRBD2 agrees at 10 bases. This CDR3 region has 16 residues. Trimming took 3 bases from V and 6 from J; bases not matched to a gene: 9. CDR1 SEHNR and CDR2 FQNEAQ come from the germline V gene (reference sequence). CDR3 sequence: CASSLSGGAVQDTQYF. The CDR3 nucleotides read TGTGCCAGCAGCTTGAGCGGGGGGGCCGTCCAGGATACGCAGTATTTT.

The CDR3 coding sequence is TGTGCCAGCAGGGACAGGGTTACGGCGGAACAGTACTTC. It yields the protein CASRDRVTAEQYF. This sequence joins TRBV12-3 or TRBV12-4 and TRBJ2-7; 8 bases are a match to TRBD1. The CDR3 loop spans 13 amino acids. The ends lost 6 bases at V and 10 bases at J; junction bases unmatched: 11.

This clonotype was picked up a small number of times. This CDR3 is CASSRRDITDTQYF. CDR3 DNA sequence: TGTGCCAGCAGTCGACGGGACATCACAGATACGCAGTATTTT. This sequence joins TRBV2 and TRBJ2-3; a weak D match, TRBD1 (6 bases). Germline loops: CDR1 SNHLY, CDR2 FYNNEI. V shed 5 bases and J shed 2 bases, with 11 bases lying between them. The CDR3 sequence is 14 residues long.

This clonotype came up many times. This chain joins TRBV9 and TRBJ1-2; TRBD1 is a possible D gene (6 bases). Germline V lookup: CDR1 SGDLS, CDR2 YYNGEE. CDR3 size: 16 residues. The germline V and J ends were trimmed by 4 bases and 4 bases, with 20 bases remaining between them. In DNA form, the CDR3 reads TGTGCCAGCAGCCCGAGGATAACAGGGTGGATCTATGGCTACACCTTC. The encoded protein is CASSPRITGWIYGYTF. The full variable domain, its missing parts supplied by reference TRBV9 and TRBJ1-2, is DSGVTQTPKHLITATGQRVTLRCSPRSGDLSVYWYQQSLDQGLQFLIQYYNGEERAKGNILERFSAQQFPDLHSELNLSSLELGDSALYFCASSPRITGWIYGYTFGSGTRLTVV.

The chain uses TRBV7-9 and TRBJ2-3, with 7 bases lining up with TRBD2. The CDR3 is 12 residues long. Germline V gene data show CDR1 as SEHNR and CDR2 as FQNEAQ (reference sequence). The CDR3: CSSGTSTDTQYF. CDR3 in DNA: TGTTCAAGCGGGACTAGCACAGATACGCAGTATTTT. The variable domain in full, with the rest retrieved from reference TRBV7-9 and TRBJ2-3, is DTGVSQNPRHKITKRGQNVTFRCDPISEHNRLYWYRQTLGQGPEFLTYFQNEAQLEKSRLLSDRFSAERPKGSFSTLEIQRTEQGDSAMYLCSSGTSTDTQYFGPGTRLTVL.

This clonotype was counted many times. The rearrangement joins TRBV7-9 to TRBJ2-4; D is ambiguous. The germline V gene encodes CDR1 SEHNR and CDR2 FQNEAQ (reference sequence). This CDR3 is built from 14 residues. V gave up 5 bases and J gave up 8 bases, with 16 bases separating them. The CDR3 DNA follows: TGTGCCAGCAGCCAATCTACTGCCACCCACATTCAGTACTTC. It encodes CASSQSTATHIQYF.